This TCR beta chain was profiled in a study of T cell clonality in common variable immunodeficiency (dated by TCRdb to the mid-2010s). For sequencing input, CVID and control samples contributed equivalent amounts of genomic DNA. For every sample, a 60 bp segment covering the rearranged TCRbeta CDR3 region was amplified and then sequenced. The immunoSEQ assay, a bias-corrected multiplex PCR with high-throughput sequencing, was employed for TCRbeta amplification. The authors' analysis ran thus. Every unique nucleotide sequence counted as a clone and was annotated with V, D and J genes, copy number and frequency. Sequences were labeled productive if in frame, and non-productive if out of frame or containing stop codons. As previously described, clonality was computed from Shannon's entropy. The predicted amino acid sequences of productive clones were used to derive the mean CDR3 Kyte-Doolittle hydropathy. The R hclust function was used to hierarchically cluster scaled V gene usage with Manhattan distance and complete linkage. To assess clone sharing by CDR3 amino acid sequence, 12 repertoires per group were resampled over 100 rounds. The repertoires were searched for about 70 published EBV-specific and some 250 published CMV-specific TCRbeta sequences. A couple of CVID samples yielding fewer than 10,000 sequences were excluded from analysis, leaving approximately 46 CVID repertoires. The clones in this table, taken by TCRdb from immuneACCESS, are in-frame only. Not every clone is retained; where verified, under half of the shortfall comes from an unresolved V gene, and the cause of the rest is unknown. From that table come the V and J calls and clone size; the DNA was used to work out D and trimming. Across this sample, about 81,000 clones were tabulated and none appeared just once. The top ten clonotypes cover about 0.8% of the sample.

Sequences SGHNT (CDR1) and YENEEA (CDR2) are obtained from the germline V gene. Unmatched junction bases come to 1, with V trimmed by 5 bases and J by 0 bases. The cysteine opens and the phenylalanine closes a CDR3 of 13 amino acids. Of the CDR3's DNA, 30 bases were read; they are in frame from base 1. Study-level results and caveats: Healthy controls shared more TCRbeta clones with each other than CVID subjects shared among themselves (p < 0.0001). Even though DNA input was the same, control samples had an average of about 89,000 unique sequences each, compared with some 32,000 in CVID samples. TCRbeta clonality was higher in CVID subjects than in healthy controls (t-test p = 0.018), and the increase was most characteristic of about a third of subjects. Reportedly, TCRbeta sequences from CVID had fewer deletions and N-nucleotide insertions, and highly modified clones with 13 or more V deletions were absent from CVID. According to the authors, figuring out what caused the increased clonality in CVID would require sequencing the repertoires of T cell subpopulations. Correlations between repertoire features and clinical complications were limited by patient heterogeneity within the CVID cohort.

In regard to this clone: The antigen this receptor binds is unknown. A much larger clone is a single base away; this may be a read error. Read coverage stops 3 residues before the CDR3 terminus; the germline J gene supplies the remainder.

Both CVID patients and healthy controls were predominantly of Caucasian heritage. Heparinized peripheral whole blood samples of 5 to 8 ml were collected from each donor. TCRbeta CDR3 repertoires were sequenced from genomic DNA of adults with common variable immune deficiency (CVID) and healthy adult controls. A total of approximately 22 healthy adult volunteers (about twelve female and approximately 10 male; age range roughly 20 to 66 years, mean age around 35) were included in the control group. Diluted blood was density-centrifuged over Hypaque 1077 or Ficoll-Paque to isolate peripheral blood mononuclear cells. Genomic DNA was extracted from unsorted mononuclear cells by Qiagen column purification or by a centrifugation-based method.

This receptor chain uses TRBV11-3 and TRBJ2-7; TRBD1 aligns with 7 central bases. The sequencing input was peripheral blood mononuclear cells. The sequence was collected from a person between 18 and 70 years old in good health. Incomplete CDR3 DNA: TGTGCCAGCAGCCGACAGGGCTCCTACGAG. It encodes CASSRQGSYE. The entire CDR3 sequence reads CASSRQGSYEQYF. Reference TRBV11-3 and TRBJ2-7 proteins supply the regions before and after the CDR3; the full variable domain is: EAGVVQSPRYKIIEKKQPVAFWCNPISGHNTLYWYLQNLGQGPELLIRYENEEAVDDSQLPKDRFSAERLKGVDSTLKIQPAELGDSAVYLCASSRQGSYEQYFGPGTRLTVT.